Listed below are T cell receptor beta chains from one sample, sequenced in a study of beta chain features in type 1 diabetes. Some clones are missing from TCRdb's copy, which holds only in-frame ones; the method was immunoSEQ multiplex PCR. The sample lists approximately 130,000 clones; 15% to 20% were seen once. The specimen was central memory CD4+ T cells from blood. These receptors were taken from a man between 18 and 35 years old with type 1 diabetes. The CDR3 runs from the conserved cysteine through the conserved F or W. Fields, in order: D gene, V gene, clone size, J gene, CDR3 DNA, CDR3 protein. The D gene is left open where the match is weak. A row's size may be missing; if present it is once, few, many or a size class.

>TRBD1|TRBV7-3|-|TRBJ1-2
TGTGCCAGCAGCGCCTCCCAGGGGGCGCGGGGCTACACCTTC
CASSASQGARGYTF
>TRBD2|TRBV7-2|-|TRBJ2-7
TGTGCCAGCAGCTCCTATAGCGGGAAGGTCTACGAGCAGTACTTC
CASSSYSGKVYEQYF
>-|TRBV2|few|TRBJ2-7
TGTGCCAGCAGGGACAGCTACGAGCAGTACTTC
CASRDSYEQYF
>-|TRBV30|medium-sized|TRBJ2-1
TGTGCCTGGAGTGTACGGCTGAGGGATGAGCAGTTCTTC
CAWSVRLRDEQFF
>TRBD1|TRBV5-1|few|TRBJ1-2
TGCGCCAGCGGGGACAGTTCCGCTAACTATGGCTACACCTTC
CASGDSSANYGYTF
>-|TRBV7-2|few|TRBJ2-7
TGTGCCAGCAGCTCTTATATGCCAGGGGTATCCGAGCAGTACTTC
CASSSYMPGVSEQYF
>-|TRBV5-4|few|TRBJ1-5
TGTGCCAGCAGCTTGGCTGGGATCAATCAGCCCCAGCATTTT
CASSLAGINQPQHF
>TRBD1|TRBV9|few|TRBJ1-2
TGTGCCAGCAGCGCAAGACAGGGACTTTATGGCTACACCTTC
CASSARQGLYGYTF
>-|TRBV7-7|few|TRBJ1-1
TGTGCTAGCAGCTTGAGGGTTCGTCCTAGAAACACTGAAGCTTTCTTT
CASSLRVRPRNTEAFF
>TRBD1|TRBV27|few|TRBJ2-1
TGTGCCAGCAGCGCGTTACAGGGGCCCACCTACAATGAGCAGTTCTTC
CASSALQGPTYNEQFF
>-|TRBV30|-|TRBJ2-3
TGTGCCTGGAGTCTATGGACTAGCACAGATACGCAGTATTTT
CAWSLWTSTDTQYF
>-|TRBV30|-|TRBJ2-5
TGTGCCTGGAGTGTACGCAGGGTAGGGGAGACCCAGTACTTC
CAWSVRRVGETQYF
>TRBD2|TRBV29-1|few|TRBJ2-3
TGCAGCACTACATCATCTAGCGGTCCCACAGATACGCAGTATTTT
CSTTSSSGPTDTQYF
>TRBD2|TRBV10-1|few|TRBJ2-1
TGCGCCAGCAGTGGGACTAGCGGTTCCAGCTCCTACAATGAGCAGTTCTTC
CASSGTSGSSSYNEQFF
>-|TRBV21-1|-|TRBJ2-5
TGTGCCAGCAGCAGGGACCACAGTGAAGAGACCCAGTACTTC
CASSRDHSEETQYF
>-|TRBV7-9|many|TRBJ2-7
TGTGCCAGCAGCTCACAGGGTGGCGAGCAGTACTTC
CASSSQGGEQYF
>-|TRBV18|few|TRBJ2-7
TGTGCCAGCTCAGTCAGGGACGAGCAGTACTTC
CASSVRDEQYF
>TRBD2|TRBV6-5|few|TRBJ2-7
TGTGCCAGCAGTTACGGCTTAGCGGGAGTTTCCTACGAGCAGTACTTC
CASSYGLAGVSYEQYF
>-|TRBV5-1|few|TRBJ2-5
TGCGCCAGCAGCCGAGCAAGCGACTGGATGCAAGAGACCCAGTACTTC
CASSRASDWMQETQYF
>TRBD2|TRBV10-3|few|TRBJ2-7
TGTGCCATCAGCCAAGGACTAGCGCATTCTTACGAGCAGTACTTC
CAISQGLAHSYEQYF
>-|TRBV29-1|few|TRBJ1-5
TGCAGCGTCCAGGGTACTAGCAATCAGCCCCAGCATTTT
CSVQGTSNQPQHF
>TRBD1|TRBV7-9|-|TRBJ2-7
TGTGCCGGAATGACAGGGAGTGAGCAGTACTTC
CAGMTGSEQYF
>TRBD1|TRBV7-2|few|TRBJ1-5
TGTGCCAGCACCCCCCAGGGGGTTAGCAATCAGCCCCAGCATTTT
CASTPQGVSNQPQHF
>-|TRBV2|-|TRBJ1-2
TGTGCCAGCGGGGCTGGCGATGGCTACACCTTC
CASGAGDGYTF
>-|TRBV2|-|TRBJ2-7
TGTGCCAGCAGTGAAAGAAAGGGATCCTACGAGCAGTACTTC
CASSERKGSYEQYF
>TRBD1|TRBV7-9|few|TRBJ1-1
TGTGCCAGCAGCTTAGCGGGACAGGGGATGTTGGATTGGACTTTCTTT
CASSLAGQGMLDWTFF
>-|TRBV2|-|TRBJ1-6
TGTGCCAGCAGTCAGCCTTTAAATTCACCCCTCCACTTT
CASSQPLNSPLHF
>-|TRBV18|few|TRBJ2-5
TGTGCCAGCTCAGCCAGACAGTGGTCCCAAGAGACCCAGTACTTC
CASSARQWSQETQYF
>TRBD1|TRBV30|few|TRBJ2-3
TGTGCCTGGAGTCCCCCGGGACAGGGGGTAGGAGATACGCAGTATTTT
CAWSPPGQGVGDTQYF
>TRBD1|TRBV5-1|few|TRBJ2-1
TGCGCCAGCAGCTTGGAAGCAGGGGGCTCCTACAATGAGCAGTTCTTC
CASSLEAGGSYNEQFF
>-|TRBV29-1|few|TRBJ2-5
TGCAGCGTTGCGTCAGGGTCCGAGACCCAGTACTTC
CSVASGSETQYF
>TRBD1|TRBV6-5|-|TRBJ1-1
TGTGCCAGCAGCACCCGCGGGACAGGGGACGGAGAAGCTTTCTTT
CASSTRGTGDGEAFF
>-|TRBV9|-|TRBJ2-1
TGTGCCAGCAGCCCAGAGTGGGTACCAAGCTCCTACAATGAGCAGTTCTTC
CASSPEWVPSSYNEQFF
>TRBD2|TRBV9|-|TRBJ2-2
TGTGCCAGCAGCCCGGGGGGGTACACCGGGGAGCTGTTTTTT
CASSPGGYTGELFF
>-|TRBV29-1|-|TRBJ2-7
TGCAGCGTTGAAGCGGACTACGAGCAGTACTTC
CSVEADYEQYF
>TRBD2|TRBV9|-|TRBJ2-1
TGTGCCAGCAGCTTATCGTTAGCGGGAATTGAGCAGTTCTTC
CASSLSLAGIEQFF
>-|TRBV7-2|few|TRBJ2-3
TGTGCCAGCAGCTTAAGGGGCACGGCTGGGCCGGCAGATACGCAGTATTTT
CASSLRGTAGPADTQYF
>-|TRBV14|medium-sized|TRBJ2-2
TGTGCCAGCAGCCCGTCGGGAAGGGGCTTTAAAGGGGAGCTGTTTTTT
CASSPSGRGFKGELFF
>-|TRBV21-1|-|TRBJ1-1
TGTGCCAGCAGCATCGGGCCGAGTACTGAAGCTTTCTTT
CASSIGPSTEAFF
>-|TRBV28|-|TRBJ2-2
TGTGCCAGCAGAGGGACTTATAACACCGGGGAGCTGTTTTTT
CASRGTYNTGELFF
>-|TRBV10-3|-|TRBJ1-3
TGTGCCACCCTCTTCGAGAGCTCTGGAAACACCATATATTTT
CATLFESSGNTIYF
>-|TRBV5-6|-|TRBJ1-1
TGTGCCAGCAGCCCCGTAGGCACTGAAGCTTTCTTT
CASSPVGTEAFF
>TRBD1|TRBV6-6|once|TRBJ2-7
TGTGCCAGCAGGGGGACAGGGAGTAGCGAGCAGTACTTC
CASRGTGSSEQYF
>TRBD1|TRBV30|few|TRBJ2-6
TGTGCCTGGGGACAGGGGAGCTCTGGGGCCAACGTCCTGACTTTC
CAWGQGSSGANVLTF
>-|TRBV2|-|TRBJ1-1
TGTGCCAGCAGAGGGACCTCCTCTGGGGGGTCTGAAGCTTTCTTT
CASRGTSSGGSEAFF
>-|TRBV7-2|-|TRBJ2-7
TGTGCCAGCAGCTCCGGGTCTGGAGACTACGAGCAGTACTTC
CASSSGSGDYEQYF
>-|TRBV20-1|-|TRBJ2-1
TGCAGTGCTAGAGATAGTGAGCAGTTCTTC
CSARDSEQFF
>-|TRBV19|many|TRBJ1-2
TGTGCCAGTAGTCTCTCAGGGAACGGCTACACCTTC
CASSLSGNGYTF
>-|TRBV7-2|-|TRBJ2-5
TGTGCCAGCAGCTTAGCGGTTGGGGAGACCCAGTACTTC
CASSLAVGETQYF
>-|TRBV7-6|-|TRBJ2-1
TGTGCCAGCAGCCCTTGGGGGAACAATGAGCAGTTCTTC
CASSPWGNNEQFF
>-|TRBV2|-|TRBJ2-5
TGTGCCAGCGAAGAAGAGACCCAGTACTTC
CASEEETQYF
>TRBD1|TRBV28|-|TRBJ1-4
TGTGCCAGCAGTTTACAGGGGACAGTTAATGAAAAACTGTTTTTT
CASSLQGTVNEKLFF
>TRBD2|TRBV2|-|TRBJ2-7
TGTGCCAGCAGTGAAAGGGAGGGAAGTATCTACGAGCAGTACTTC
CASSEREGSIYEQYF
>-|TRBV7-2|-|TRBJ1-6
TGTGCCAGCAGCTTAGGAGGGGCTGGGTCACCCCTCCACTTT
CASSLGGAGSPLHF
>TRBD2|TRBV29-1|few|TRBJ2-3
TGCTGCGTGCCCTCGACTAGCACAATAGGAGATACGCAGTATTTT
CCVPSTSTIGDTQYF
>-|TRBV6-5|few|TRBJ2-5
TGTGCCAGCAGCAGGGAGACCCAGTACTTC
CASSRETQYF
>-|TRBV6-5|-|TRBJ2-7
TGTGCCAGCAAGGTATCGGGGCTCTACGAGCAGTACTTC
CASKVSGLYEQYF
>TRBD1|TRBV5-1|-|TRBJ2-6
TGCGCCAGCAACCCGCAGGGGGCGTCCGGGGCCAACGTCCTGACTTTC
CASNPQGASGANVLTF